The subject of this entry is one T cell receptor (beta chain). The antigen is not known. Its ends do not fully match the called genes, so a read error is possible. This record belongs to a study of CD8+CD57+ T cells in acquired aplastic anemia. General study results and limits: A significant difference in CD8+ Simpson's diversity between patients and controls was not found. Both patients and controls carried the same twenty-nine CD8+ CDR3 sequences.

Genomic DNA constituted the template upon which TCR beta VDJ and CDR3 profiling was performed. TCRdb recomputed calls from the reads with MiXCR, one row per CDR3 protein. The sample has approximately 300,000 distinct CDR3 sequences, 56% seen once. By flow cytometry, patients selected for sequencing had shown an expansion of CD8+CD57+ cells. With no exception, the patients had severe acquired aplastic anemia. The germline gives CDR1 KGHDR, CDR2 SFDVKD. The CDR3 is 13 residues long. The material sequenced was sorted CD4+, CD8+, or CD8+CD57+ T cells (not recorded which) from PBMCs. The V call is TRBV24-1, the J call TRBJ2-3; D gene uncertain. This TCR was sampled from a human donor with aplastic anemia. The CDR3 nucleotides read TGTGCCATCAGTGATTTGTTCACAGATACGCAGTATTTT. Translating it yields CAISDLFTDTQYF.